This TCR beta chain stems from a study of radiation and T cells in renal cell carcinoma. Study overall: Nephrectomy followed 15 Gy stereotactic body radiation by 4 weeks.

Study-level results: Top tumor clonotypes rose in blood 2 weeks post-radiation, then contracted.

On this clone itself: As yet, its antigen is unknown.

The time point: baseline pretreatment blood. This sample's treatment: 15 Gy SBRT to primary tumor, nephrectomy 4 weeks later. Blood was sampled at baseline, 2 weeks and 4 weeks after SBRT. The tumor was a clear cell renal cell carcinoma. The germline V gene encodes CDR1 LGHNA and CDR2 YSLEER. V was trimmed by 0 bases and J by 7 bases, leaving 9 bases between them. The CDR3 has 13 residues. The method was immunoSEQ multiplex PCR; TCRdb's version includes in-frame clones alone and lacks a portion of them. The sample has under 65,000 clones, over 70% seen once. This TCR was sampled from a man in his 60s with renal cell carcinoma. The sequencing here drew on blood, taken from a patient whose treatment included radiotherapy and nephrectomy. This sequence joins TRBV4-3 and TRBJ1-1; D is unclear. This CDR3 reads CASSQDKNLEAFF. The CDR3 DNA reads TGCGCCAGCAGCCAAGATAAAAACCTTGAAGCTTTCTTT.